This T cell receptor (beta chain) was recorded in a study of blood T cell repertoires in COVID-19. Study details: Spain, Italy and the United States supplied samples that represented acute and convalescent COVID-19.

V lost 1 base, J lost 3 bases, and 3 bases stayed unmatched. CDR1 is LGHNA, CDR2 YSLEER, per germline. This CDR3 is 15 amino acids long. Clones were sequenced by immunoSEQ multiplex PCR, and TCRdb holds only the in-frame ones, with some missing. Here the sample spans about 160,000 clones, around 80% being singletons. As concerns this clone: Other DNA variants within this sample encode the same CDR3.

The rearrangement uses TRBV4-3 and TRBJ2-3; 8 positions agree with TRBD1. The sequence was obtained from a woman older than 75 with active or convalescent COVID-19. The sequenced sample consisted of peripheral blood. CDR3 nucleotides: TGCGCCAGCAGCCAAGGTACAGGGGGTACAGATACGCAGTATTTT. It is translated as CASSQGTGGTDTQYF.